This T cell receptor (beta chain) was observed in a study of blood T cell repertoires in COVID-19. The overall study: Acute and convalescent COVID-19 samples came from the United States, Italy and Spain. T cells, B-cell-depleted T cells, or PBMCs provided the cDNA or gDNA that served as material.

The assay was immunoSEQ multiplex PCR, and TCRdb's table has in-frame clones only and misses some. The repertoire holds approximately 70,000 clones, with approximately 85% as singletons. J was trimmed by 1 base and V by 3 bases; bases with no gene match: 1. The CDR3 covers 14 residues. Germline loops: CDR1 SGHTA, CDR2 FQGTGA. Sequencing used peripheral blood. The sequence was collected from a woman older than 75 with active or convalescent COVID-19. J is TRBJ1-1 and V is TRBV7-3, with 8 bases lining up with TRBD1. In DNA, the CDR3 is TGTGCCAGCAGCTTGGGGACAGGGAACACTGAAGCTTTCTTT. It yields the protein CASSLGTGNTEAFF. The variable domain in full, with the rest retrieved from reference TRBV7-3 and TRBJ1-1, is GAGVSQTPSNKVTEKGKYVELRCDPISGHTALYWYRQSLGQGPEFLIYFQGTGAADDSGLPNDRFFAVRPEGSVSTLKIQRTERGDSAVYLCASSLGTGNTEAFFGQGTRLTVV.